This T cell receptor beta chain was sequenced for a study of shared clonotypes between healthy human individuals. TCRdb's copy holds only in-frame clones and misses some; the assay was immunoSEQ multiplex PCR. The sample lists hundreds of thousands of clones, around 75% occurring once. This clone was counted a single time. Per the germline V gene, CDR1 is SGHDN and CDR2 is FVKESK. V was clipped by 0 bases and J by 8 bases; unmatched bases: 3. There are 14 residues in the CDR3. The specimen was PBMCs. The chain carries TRBV14 and TRBJ2-1; 8 positions match TRBD1. This TCR came from a woman aged 40 to 50 in good health. Some clones in this sample may be carry-over from other donors' samples. CDR3 protein: CASSQEWGQDEQFF. CDR3 DNA sequence: TGTGCCAGCAGCCAAGAGTGGGGACAGGATGAGCAGTTCTTC.